This TCR beta chain was sequenced for a study of blood T cell repertoires in COVID-19. Across the whole study: Acute and convalescent COVID-19 specimens originated in the United States, Italy and Spain.

How the authors handled the data: Reference gene primer amplification yielded estimated nucleated cell counts. This table comes from immunoSEQ multiplex PCR, and its TCRdb copy is limited to in-frame clones, with some not included. The D gene and trimming were derived from the DNA, and the V and J assignments and clone size from that table. The table lists roughly 60,000 clones, 90% of them singletons. The sample was peripheral blood. This sequence was found in an elderly woman with active COVID-19.

The CDR3 sequence is CASSLATASTDTQYF. The CDR3 DNA follows: TGCGCCAGCAGCTTGGCGACTGCTAGCACAGATACGCAGTATTTT. The chain is built from TRBV5-1 and TRBJ2-3, with D unclear. Germline V gives CDR1 SGHRS, CDR2 YFSETQ. The germline V and J ends were trimmed by 0 bases and 0 bases, with 8 bases remaining between them. This CDR3 spans 15 amino acids.